The source of this T cell receptor beta chain is a study of CD8 T cells in Susac syndrome. RNA was extracted with the RNeasy kit, and a quantity of roughly 0.45 to 1 ug was reverse transcribed using random hexamers. An immunoSEQ multiplex PCR generated amplified TCR beta CDR3 products spanning 54 Vbeta and 13 Jbeta. TCRdb recomputed calls from the immunoSEQ multiplex PCR reads with MiXCR, one row per CDR3 protein. Seen here are around 150,000 distinct CDR3 sequences, roughly 93% observed once, and the top ten hold 0.13%. Material for sequencing was CD4+ T cells from PBMCs. This TCR came from a human donor in good health.

This CDR3 reads CAAQQGTLPTEQYF. CDR3 nucleotide sequence: TGTGCCGCACAACAGGGGACCCTTCCTACGGAGCAGTACTTC. The chain joins TRBV6-5 to TRBJ2-7, with 7 bases matching TRBD1. This CDR3 region has 14 residues. Germline V lookup: CDR1 MNHEY, CDR2 SVGAGI. With V trimmed by 11 bases and J by 7 bases, 17 bases remained unmatched.